This T cell receptor (beta chain) was documented in a study of blood T cell repertoires in COVID-19. This clone came up a few times. Original data processing: Using reference gene primer amplification, nucleated cell counts were estimated. Data came from immunoSEQ multiplex PCR; TCRdb stores just in-frame clones and leaves some out. The V and J calls and clone size are taken from that table; D and trimming were inferred from the DNA. The table has fewer than 500,000 clones, roughly 88% seen once. The germline V and J ends were trimmed by 7 bases and 2 bases, with 15 bases remaining between them. CDR3 length: 15 residues. CDR1 LNHDA and CDR2 SQIVND come from the germline V gene (reference sequence).

The J gene is TRBJ1-5, the V gene TRBV19; D unclear. Sequencing was done on a sample of peripheral blood. This sequence originates from a woman between 25 and 40 years old with active or convalescent COVID-19. The CDR3 DNA is TGTGCCAGTACCTTGGCGGGGTTAGGCAATCAGCCCCAGCATTTT. This sequence encodes CASTLAGLGNQPQHF.